A single sample gave rise to the 5 T cell receptor beta chains below, sequenced in a study of blood T cells in healthy people across ages. Alongside a J-beta primer mix, a sample-barcoded 5' primer served in a second PCR lasting about 6 to 12 cycles. One entry per CDR3 protein results from TCRdb running MiXCR on the 5' RACE reads. The sample consists of some 700,000 distinct CDR3 sequences, 22% of them appearing once. Sequencing was done on a sample of blood. The receptors were sampled from a man between 65 and 85 years old in good health.

With regard to this clonotype: The CDR3 carries no conserved terminal phenylalanine or tryptophan, so it likely arises from a read error. The chain couples TRBV4-1 to TRBJ2-5; weak D call: TRBD1 (5 bases). The J call may not be correct, given that the DNA end is closer to TRBJ2-7. CDR1 and CDR2 from the germline V gene are MGHRA and YSYEKL. This CDR3 comprises 16 residues. CDR3 residues: CASSTNPGQGTYEQYS. CDR3 bases: TGCGCCAGCAGCACCAATCCCGGACAAGGAACCTACGAGCAGTACTCC.

Only a few counts were recorded for this clonotype. The rearrangement uses TRBV20-1 and TRBJ2-5; 9 positions agree with TRBD1. There are 14 residues in the CDR3. The trim removed 8 bases at V and 2 bases at J, leaving 9 bases unmatched. From germline, CDR1 is DFQATT and CDR2 SNEGSKA (reference sequence). CDR3 residues: CSPTQGAGQETQYF. In DNA form, the CDR3 reads TGCAGTCCAACACAGGGGGCAGGACAAGAGACCCAGTACTTC.

Details on this clonotype: An end of the junction does not agree with germline; a read error may underlie this. The chain employs TRBV7-9 and TRBJ1-1; tentatively, D is TRBD1 (5 bases). Germline CDR1 reads SEHNR; CDR2 reads FQNEAQ (reference sequence). This CDR3 spans 13 amino acids. The CDR3 DNA is TGTGCCAGCAGCCAACAAGGGGTCACTGGAGCTTTCTTT. As protein: CASSQQGVTGAFF.

The chain uses TRBV20-1 and TRBJ2-4; possibly TRBD1 for D (6 bases). Germline loops: CDR1 DFQATT, CDR2 SNEGSKA (reference sequence). The CDR3 is 13 amino acids. The CDR3 spells CSAHSTGHNIQYF. CDR3 nucleotide sequence: TGCAGCGCCCACTCAACAGGGCATAACATTCAGTACTTC.

The V gene is TRBV20-1, the J gene TRBJ1-6, with D tentatively TRBD1 (6 bases). The CDR3 has 13 amino acids. The V end was cut by 4 bases, the J end by 9 bases, with 13 bases between. Germline values: CDR1 DFQATT, CDR2 SNEGSKA (reference sequence). This CDR3 reads CSAMRGGGSPLHF. Written as DNA, the CDR3 is TGCAGTGCTATGAGGGGGGGTGGTTCACCCCTCCACTTT.